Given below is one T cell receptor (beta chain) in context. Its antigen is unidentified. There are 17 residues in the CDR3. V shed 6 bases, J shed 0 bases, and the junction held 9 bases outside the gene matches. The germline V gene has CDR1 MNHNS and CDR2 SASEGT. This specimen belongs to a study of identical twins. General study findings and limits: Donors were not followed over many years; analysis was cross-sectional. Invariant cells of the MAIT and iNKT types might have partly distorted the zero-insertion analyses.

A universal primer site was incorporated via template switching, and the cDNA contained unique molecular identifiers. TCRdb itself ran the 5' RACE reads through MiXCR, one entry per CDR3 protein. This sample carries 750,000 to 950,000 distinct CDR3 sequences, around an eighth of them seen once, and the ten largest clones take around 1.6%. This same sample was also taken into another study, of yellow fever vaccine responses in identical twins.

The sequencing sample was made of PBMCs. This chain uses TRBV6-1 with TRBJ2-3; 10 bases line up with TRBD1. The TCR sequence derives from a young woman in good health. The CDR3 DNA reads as TGTGCCAGCAGACCACCTCGGACAGGGGGTAGCACAGATACGCAGTATTTT. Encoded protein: CASRPPRTGGSTDTQYF.